Shown below are 25 T cell receptor beta chains from a single sample sequenced in a study of blood T cell repertoires in COVID-19. Libraries were prepared by immunoSEQ multiplex PCR; TCRdb keeps only in-frame clonotypes and omits some of them. The sample lists fewer than 350,000 clones, roughly 90% occurring once. The specimen was PBMCs or T cells enriched from blood (not recorded which). These receptors were obtained from a middle-aged woman who had recovered from COVID-19.

This chain links TRBV9 with TRBJ1-3; D is unclear. Germline CDR1 is SGDLS and CDR2 is YYNGEE. This CDR3 has 14 residues. V was pared by 4 bases and J by 0 bases, with 8 bases between. The CDR3 protein is CASSQRNSGNTIYF. The DNA for the CDR3 is TGTGCCAGCAGCCAGCGAAACTCTGGAAACACCATATATTTT.

This rearrangement joins TRBV5-1 to TRBJ2-2, with TRBD2 identical over 8 bases. From germline, CDR1 is SGHRS and CDR2 YFSETQ. The CDR3 runs to 16 residues. With 2 bases clipped from V and 7 bases from J, the junction kept 10 bases outside the gene matches. The CDR3 protein is CASSFPKTSEVGELFF. The CDR3 DNA reads as TGCGCCAGCAGCTTCCCAAAGACTAGCGAGGTCGGGGAGCTGTTTTTT.

In the case of this clone: This same CDR3 is encoded by further DNA sequences in the sample. This chain joins TRBV19 and TRBJ1-4; 10 bases fit TRBD1. J lost 7 bases, V lost 5 bases, and 4 bases had no gene match. This CDR3 has 14 amino acids. In germline, CDR1 is LNHDA, CDR2 SQIVND (reference sequence). CDR3 sequence reads: CASSRDRGREKLFF. The CDR3 nucleotides read TGTGCCAGTAGTCGGGACAGGGGTCGTGAAAAACTGTTTTTT.

The V call is TRBV19, the J call TRBJ1-4; 8 nucleotides line up with TRBD1. Germline CDR1 and CDR2: LNHDA and SQIVND (reference sequence). After removal of 5 bases from V and 5 bases from J, the junction contained 7 bases not matched to a gene. The CDR3 totals 15 residues. CDR3 amino acids: CASSLPRQGNEKLFF. CDR3 bases: TGTGCCAGTAGTCTCCCCCGACAGGGGAATGAAAAACTGTTTTTT.

V is TRBV4-1 and J is TRBJ1-1; D is possibly TRBD1 (5 bases). CDR1 is MGHRA, CDR2 YSYEKL, per germline. The CDR3 totals 15 residues. Trimming pared 4 bases from V and 1 base from J, leaving 13 bases between. Here the CDR3 reads CASSRGTGPNTEAFF. As DNA, the CDR3 is TGCGCCAGCAGCCGAGGTACAGGACCGAACACTGAAGCTTTCTTT.

CDR3 sequence: CASSDTGGADGYTF. CDR3 sequence (DNA): TGTGCCAGCAGTGATACAGGGGGCGCGGATGGCTACACCTTC. The V gene is TRBV6-4, the J gene TRBJ1-2, with 9 nucleotides matching TRBD1. Germline V gene lookup returns CDR1 MRHNA and CDR2 SNTAGT. Losses at the gene ends were 3 bases for V and 6 bases for J; bases not matched to a gene: 5. CDR3 length: 14 amino acids.

This chain links TRBV5-1 with TRBJ1-5, with D uncertain. The CDR3 consists of 14 residues. In germline, CDR1 is SGHRS, CDR2 YFSETQ. The V end was cut by 0 bases, the J end by 6 bases, with 10 bases between. CDR3 in DNA: TGCGCCAGCAGCTTGGATGCGCGGAGTCAGCCCCAGCATTTT. It codes for CASSLDARSQPQHF.

The V gene is TRBV19, the J gene TRBJ2-1; no firm D call. V was trimmed by 3 bases and J by 0 bases, leaving 18 bases between them. The CDR3 runs to 18 residues. Germline assignment: CDR1 LNHDA and CDR2 SQIVND (reference sequence). This CDR3 is CASSMSPLLQTSYNEQFF. In nucleotides, the CDR3 is TGTGCCAGTAGTATGAGCCCCCTACTCCAAACCTCCTACAATGAGCAGTTCTTC.

This chain connects TRBV5-1 to TRBJ2-3; tentatively, D is TRBD1 (5 bases). Germline CDR1 SGHRS, CDR2 YFSETQ. This CDR3 has 15 residues. The ends were cut back, 1 base at V and 2 bases at J, with 11 bases in the middle. Here the CDR3 reads CASSLTGTHTDTQYF. The CDR3 DNA follows: TGCGCCAGCAGCTTGACAGGTACACACACAGATACGCAGTATTTT.

This clone appeared once. The chain carries TRBV6-5 and TRBJ1-3; no definite D call. V lost 0 bases to trimming and J lost 4 bases, with 13 bases between them. This CDR3 has 16 amino acids. Germline assignment: CDR1 MNHEY and CDR2 SVGAGI. The CDR3 sequence is CASSYSSGLGGNTIYF. In nucleotides, the CDR3 is TGTGCCAGCAGTTACTCTTCAGGCCTTGGAGGAAACACCATATATTTT.

V and J are TRBV7-3 and TRBJ2-2; D ambiguous. The CDR3 is 15 residues long. CDR1 is SGHTA, CDR2 FQGTGA, per germline. V lost 1 base and J lost 1, with 7 bases in between. CDR3 DNA: TGTGCCAGCAGCTTAAACCCAGAGAACACCGGGGAGCTGTTTTTT. Residues: CASSLNPENTGELFF.

The chain combines TRBV6-2 or TRBV6-3 with TRBJ1-2; 7 nucleotides line up with TRBD1. The germline V gene has CDR1 MNHEY and CDR2 SVGEGT. The CDR3 is made up of 13 amino acids. V lost 2 bases and J lost 6; bases outside the gene matches: 3. Here the CDR3 reads CASSYKGANGYTF. The CDR3, as DNA: TGTGCCAGCAGTTACAAGGGGGCTAATGGCTACACCTTC.

A single count supports this clone. Other DNA sequences in this sample translate to the same CDR3. The V call is TRBV6-2 or TRBV6-3, the J call TRBJ1-2; 8 bases match TRBD1. V lost 5 bases, J lost 6 bases, and 2 bases stayed unmatched. The CDR3 totals 12 residues. Germline CDR1 is MNHEY and CDR2 is SVGEGT. In nucleotides, the CDR3 is TGTGCCAGCAGTACAGGGGGTGATGGCTACACCTTC. It yields the protein CASSTGGDGYTF.

This clone was recorded once. The rearrangement uses TRBV5-6 and TRBJ2-7; 9 positions match TRBD1. The junction had 2 bases not matched to a gene; V was cut back by 2 bases and J by 5 bases. This CDR3 is built from 13 residues. Germline V lookup: CDR1 SGHDT, CDR2 YYEEEE. DNA of the CDR3: TGTGCCAGCAGCTTCGGGACAGGGAACGAGCAGTACTTC. Residues: CASSFGTGNEQYF.

The chain employs TRBV18 and TRBJ2-1; 12 bases agree with TRBD2. The V and J ends lost 2 bases and 5 bases, in that order; junction bases with no gene match: 1. This CDR3 region has 15 residues. Germline CDR1 is KGHSH and CDR2 is LQKENI. CDR3 sequence (DNA): TGTGCCAGCTCACCAGGACTAGCGGGAAACAATGAGCAGTTCTTC. Translation: CASSPGLAGNNEQFF.

This clone was found once. The chain has TRBV7-2 and TRBJ2-5; TRBD1 might be the D (5 bases). Trimming stripped 2 bases from V and 5 bases from J, with 12 bases between. Germline lookup yields CDR1 SGHTA and CDR2 FQGNSA. The CDR3 covers 14 residues. As DNA, the CDR3 is TGTGCCAGCAGCTTATTCGGACAAGGCGAGACCCAGTACTTC. Its protein product is CASSLFGQGETQYF.

This sequence joins TRBV2 and TRBJ1-1; no clear D gene. The V and J ends lost 6 bases and 8 bases respectively, with 13 bases between them. The germline V gene encodes CDR1 SNHLY and CDR2 FYNNEI. This CDR3 is 12 amino acids long. This CDR3 reads CASRDSVAEAFF. DNA of the CDR3: TGTGCCAGCAGGGACTCTGTCGCCGAAGCTTTCTTT.

The chain carries TRBV12-3 or TRBV12-4 and TRBJ1-2; D is perhaps TRBD1 (5 bases). Trimming stripped 6 bases from V and 8 bases from J, with 13 bases between. The CDR3 length is 12 residues. The DNA for the CDR3 is TGTGCCAGCAGCTCCCAGACAGTCGGCTACACCTTC. Its translation is CASSSQTVGYTF.

This sequence joins TRBV27 and TRBJ2-2; tentatively, D is TRBD1 (6 bases). CDR1 is MNHEY and CDR2 is SMNVEV in the germline V gene (reference sequence). V lost 6 bases to trimming and J lost 1 base, with 12 bases between them. CDR3 length: 15 residues. CDR3 loop: CASSPRGWNTGELFF. The DNA of the CDR3 is TGTGCCAGCAGCCCGAGGGGGTGGAACACCGGGGAGCTGTTTTTT.

The V and J genes are TRBV15 and TRBJ1-2; D remains unclear. The CDR3 extends over 15 amino acids. Germline CDR1 reads LNHNV; CDR2 reads YYDKDF (reference sequence). Trimming removed 0 bases at V and 1 base at J, with 9 bases between. The CDR3 protein is CATSRERRSNYGYTF. The CDR3 DNA sequence: TGTGCCACCAGCAGAGAGCGGAGGAGTAACTATGGCTACACCTTC.

The chain couples TRBV5-1 to TRBJ1-2, with 9 bases lining up with TRBD1. Germline V gives CDR1 SGHRS, CDR2 YFSETQ. This CDR3 contains 17 residues. The junction had 12 bases not matched to a gene; V was cut back by 4 bases and J by 2 bases. The CDR3 reads CASSPGTGKMLNYGYTF. CDR3 DNA sequence: TGCGCCAGCAGCCCGGGGACAGGGAAGATGCTAAACTATGGCTACACCTTC.

V gene TRBV4-1 combines with J gene TRBJ1-3; D unclear. The germline V gene has CDR1 MGHRA and CDR2 YSYEKL. V shed 2 bases and J shed 0 bases, with 8 bases lying between them. CDR3 size: 15 residues. The CDR3 here is CASSQIIYSGNTIYF. The CDR3 DNA reads as TGCGCCAGCAGCCAAATAATTTACTCTGGAAACACCATATATTTT.

V and J are TRBV11-2 and TRBJ1-1; 7 nucleotides line up with TRBD1. CDR3 length: 14 amino acids. V gave up 1 base and J gave up 8 bases; unmatched junction bases: 7. The germline gives CDR1 SGHAT, CDR2 FQNNGV. The chain's CDR3 is CASSLVRTGAEAFF. In DNA form, the CDR3 reads TGTGCCAGCAGCTTAGTCCGTACAGGGGCCGAAGCTTTCTTT.

The rearrangement links TRBV7-2 to TRBJ2-7; 7 bases fit TRBD1. This CDR3 spans 15 amino acids. Germline lookup yields CDR1 SGHTA and CDR2 FQGNSA. After removal of 5 bases from V and 2 bases from J, the junction contained 9 bases not matched to a gene. The CDR3 region is CASSPGRDSPYEQYF. The CDR3 region has the DNA TGTGCCAGCAGCCCAGGCAGGGACAGTCCCTACGAGCAGTACTTC.

The genes are TRBV29-1 and TRBJ1-2, with 9 bases aligning to TRBD1. CDR3 length: 13 residues. The germline gives CDR1 SQVTM, CDR2 ANQGSEA. V gave up 2 bases and J gave up 6 bases; unmatched junction bases: 4. DNA of the CDR3: TGCAGCGTTGAACGACAGGGGGTCAATGGCTACACCTTC. It specifies CSVERQGVNGYTF.